The clone carrying this TCR beta chain was found many times. This sample is drawn from a study of blood T cell repertoires in COVID-19. The wider study: Acute and convalescent COVID-19 samples came from the United States, Italy and Spain.

Data came from immunoSEQ multiplex PCR; TCRdb stores just in-frame clones and leaves some out. The sample records under 200,000 clones, 80% to 90% being singletons. The CDR3 has 17 residues. Germline CDR1 SGHDT, CDR2 YYEEEE. Germline trimming cut 1 base from V and 2 bases from J; bases unmatched to any gene: 10. This sequence joins TRBV5-6 and TRBJ1-2; 8 positions match TRBD1. The clonotype originates from a woman in her 70s with COVID-19, enrolled during active disease. The source material was peripheral blood. The CDR3 sequence: CASSLTGTGNYNYGYTF. As DNA, the CDR3 is TGTGCCAGCAGCTTGACCGGGACAGGAAACTACAACTATGGCTACACCTTC.